These 7 T cell receptor beta chains were sequenced from one sample in a study of shared clonotypes between healthy human individuals. The repertoire was sequenced with immunoSEQ multiplex PCR; TCRdb's copy has only in-frame clones and lacks some. Of nearly 1 million clones in the sample, approximately 80% were seen once. The specimen was memory CD4+ T cells sorted from blood. Subset in this sample: CD45RA-negative fraction. The source of these receptors is a man aged 18 to 30 in good health.

The gene calls are TRBV14 and TRBJ2-1; 7 nucleotides agree with TRBD1. The V and J ends lost 5 bases and 9 bases, in that order; junction bases with no gene match: 13. Germline V lookup: CDR1 SGHDN, CDR2 FVKESK. The CDR3 spans 15 residues. DNA for the CDR3: TGTGCCAGCAGCGGCGATATGACAGGGTCTGGTGAGCAGTTCTTC. This encodes CASSGDMTGSGEQFF.

The chain carries TRBV18 and TRBJ2-1, with 7 positions matching TRBD2. The CDR3 totals 15 residues. Germline loops: CDR1 KGHSH, CDR2 LQKENI. The trim removed 3 bases at V and 3 bases at J, leaving 5 bases unmatched. The CDR3 region is CASSPLADLYNEQFF. The CDR3 DNA is TGTGCCAGCTCACCCCTAGCGGACCTCTACAATGAGCAGTTCTTC.

This clone was observed once. The rearrangement links TRBV6-6 to TRBJ1-5, with 7 bases aligning to TRBD1. Germline V gene lookup returns CDR1 MNHNY and CDR2 SVGAGI (reference sequence). There are 15 residues in the CDR3. Trimming at V came to 5 bases and at J to 1 base, leaving 5 bases not matched to a gene. This CDR3 reads CASSTGDRSNQPQHF. For the CDR3, the DNA is TGTGCCAGCAGTACAGGGGATCGAAGCAATCAGCCCCAGCATTTT.

The V call is TRBV10-1, the J call TRBJ2-2; no clear D. The V gene lost 3 bases and the J gene lost 4 bases, with 6 bases spanning the gap. Germline assignment: CDR1 WNHNN and CDR2 SYGVQD (reference sequence). The CDR3 is 13 residues long. CDR3 sequence: CASSERPTGELFF. The CDR3 DNA follows: TGCGCCAGCAGTGAACGACCCACCGGGGAGCTGTTTTTT.

The count of this clone is one. This chain connects TRBV7-8 to TRBJ2-1; D assignment may be TRBD1 or TRBD2 (6 bases each). Trimming cost V 4 bases and J 13 bases, with 14 bases left between them. This CDR3 is built from 12 residues. Per germline, CDR1 SGHVS and CDR2 FQNEAQ. CDR3: CASSSQGGPQFF. In nucleotides, the CDR3 is TGTGCCAGCAGCTCGCAAGGGGGGCCACAGTTCTTC.

The J gene is TRBJ2-2, the V gene TRBV5-1, with 9 nucleotides matching TRBD1. The CDR3 consists of 15 residues. CDR1 SGHRS and CDR2 YFSETQ come from the germline V gene. Trimming at V came to 4 bases and at J to 2 bases, leaving 3 bases not matched to a gene. The DNA for the CDR3 is TGCGCCAGCAGCCGGACAGGGGCTAACACCGGGGAGCTGTTTTTT. Amino acid sequence: CASSRTGANTGELFF. Full variable domain (rest looked up from reference TRBV5-1 and TRBJ2-2): KAGVTQTPRYLIKTRGQQVTLSCSPISGHRSVSWYQQTPGQGLQFLFEYFSETQRNKGNFPGRFSGRQFSNSRSEMNVSTLELGDSALYLCASSRTGANTGELFFGEGSRLTVL.

V and J are TRBV9 and TRBJ2-6; perhaps TRBD2 as D (5 bases). The CDR3 length is 18 residues. The germline V gene encodes CDR1 SGDLS and CDR2 YYNGEE. V gave up 2 bases and J gave up 0 bases, with 15 bases separating them. This chain's CDR3 is CASSVSAGAISGANVLTF. Written as DNA, the CDR3 is TGTGCCAGCAGCGTTAGTGCGGGTGCTATCTCTGGGGCCAACGTCCTGACTTTC.